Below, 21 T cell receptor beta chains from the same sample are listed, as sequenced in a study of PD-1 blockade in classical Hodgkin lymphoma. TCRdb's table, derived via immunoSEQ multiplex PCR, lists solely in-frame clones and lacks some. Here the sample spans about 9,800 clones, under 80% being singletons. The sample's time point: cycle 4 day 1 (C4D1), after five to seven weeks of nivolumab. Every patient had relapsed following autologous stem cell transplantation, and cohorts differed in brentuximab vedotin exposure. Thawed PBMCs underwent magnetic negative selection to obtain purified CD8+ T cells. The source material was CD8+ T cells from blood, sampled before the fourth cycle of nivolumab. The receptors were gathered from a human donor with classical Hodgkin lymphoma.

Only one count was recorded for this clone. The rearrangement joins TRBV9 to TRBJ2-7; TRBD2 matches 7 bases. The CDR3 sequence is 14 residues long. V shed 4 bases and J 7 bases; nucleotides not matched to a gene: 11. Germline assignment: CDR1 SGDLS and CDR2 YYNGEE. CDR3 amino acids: CASSLNGEGLEQYF. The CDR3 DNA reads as TGTGCCAGCAGCCTAAACGGGGAGGGACTTGAGCAGTACTTC.

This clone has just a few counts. For the CDR3, the DNA is TGTGCCATCAGTGAAAACGACGCGCCTAACTATGGCTACACCTTC. Amino acid sequence: CAISENDAPNYGYTF. This chain uses TRBV10-3 with TRBJ1-2, with D unclear. V was cut by 3 bases and J by 0 bases, with 11 bases left in between. The CDR3 extends over 15 amino acids. Germline V gives CDR1 ENHRY, CDR2 SYGVKD.

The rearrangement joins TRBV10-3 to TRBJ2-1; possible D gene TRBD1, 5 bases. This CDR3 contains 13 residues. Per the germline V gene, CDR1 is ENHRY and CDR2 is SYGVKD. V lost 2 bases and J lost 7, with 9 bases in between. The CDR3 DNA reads TGTGCCATCAGTGAGGACAGTTTTAATGAGCAGTTCTTC. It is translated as CAISEDSFNEQFF.

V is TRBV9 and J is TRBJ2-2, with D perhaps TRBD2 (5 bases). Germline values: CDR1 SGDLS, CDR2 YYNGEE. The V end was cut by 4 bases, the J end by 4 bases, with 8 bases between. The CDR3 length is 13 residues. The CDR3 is CASSLTSTGELFF. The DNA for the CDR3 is TGTGCCAGCAGCCTCACTAGCACCGGGGAGCTGTTTTTT.

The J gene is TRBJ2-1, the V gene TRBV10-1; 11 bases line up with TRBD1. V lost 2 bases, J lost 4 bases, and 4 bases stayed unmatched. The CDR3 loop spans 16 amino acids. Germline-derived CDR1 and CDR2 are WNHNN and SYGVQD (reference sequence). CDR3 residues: CASSEGQGARYNEQFF. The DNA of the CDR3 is TGCGCCAGCAGTGAGGGACAGGGGGCGCGATACAATGAGCAGTTCTTC.

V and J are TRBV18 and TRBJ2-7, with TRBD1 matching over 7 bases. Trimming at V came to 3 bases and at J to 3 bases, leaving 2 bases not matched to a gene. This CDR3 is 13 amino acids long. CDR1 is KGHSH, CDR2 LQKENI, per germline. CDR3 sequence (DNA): TGTGCCAGCTCACCGACAGGGTTCTACGAGCAGTACTTC. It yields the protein CASSPTGFYEQYF.

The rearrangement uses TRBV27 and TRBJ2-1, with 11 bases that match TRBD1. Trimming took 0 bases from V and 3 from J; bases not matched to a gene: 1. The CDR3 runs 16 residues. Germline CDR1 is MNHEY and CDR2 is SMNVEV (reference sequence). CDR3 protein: CASSLSGQGGYNEQFF. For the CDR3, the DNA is TGTGCCAGCAGTTTATCGGGACAGGGGGGCTACAATGAGCAGTTCTTC.

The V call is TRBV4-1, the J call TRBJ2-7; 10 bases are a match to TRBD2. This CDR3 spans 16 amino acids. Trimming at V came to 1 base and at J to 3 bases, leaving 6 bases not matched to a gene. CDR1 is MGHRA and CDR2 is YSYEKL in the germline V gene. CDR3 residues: CASSQGGGLAVYEQYF. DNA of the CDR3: TGCGCCAGCAGCCAAGGAGGCGGACTAGCGGTCTACGAGCAGTACTTC.

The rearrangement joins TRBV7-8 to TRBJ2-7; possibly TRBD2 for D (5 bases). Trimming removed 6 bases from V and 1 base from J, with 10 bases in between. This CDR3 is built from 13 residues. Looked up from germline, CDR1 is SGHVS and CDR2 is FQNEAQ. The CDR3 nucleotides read TGTGCCAGCAGATCCCGGGAATCCTACGAGCAGTACTTC. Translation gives CASRSRESYEQYF. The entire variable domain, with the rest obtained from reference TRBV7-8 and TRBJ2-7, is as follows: GAGVSQSPRYKVAKRGQDVALRCDPISGHVSLFWYQQALGQGPEFLTYFQNEAQLDKSGLPSDRFFAERPEGSVSTLKIQRTQQEDSAVYLCASRSRESYEQYFGPGTRLTVT.

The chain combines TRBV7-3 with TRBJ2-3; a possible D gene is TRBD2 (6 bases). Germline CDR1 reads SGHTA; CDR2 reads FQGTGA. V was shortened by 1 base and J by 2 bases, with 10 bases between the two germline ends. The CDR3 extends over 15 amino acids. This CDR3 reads CASSLRRAPTDTQYF. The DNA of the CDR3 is TGTGCCAGCAGCTTAAGGAGGGCTCCCACAGATACGCAGTATTTT. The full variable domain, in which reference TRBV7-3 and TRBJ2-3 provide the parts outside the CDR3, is GAGVSQTPSNKVTEKGKYVELRCDPISGHTALYWYRQSLGQGPEFLIYFQGTGAADDSGLPNDRFFAVRPEGSVSTLKIQRTERGDSAVYLCASSLRRAPTDTQYFGPGTRLTVL.

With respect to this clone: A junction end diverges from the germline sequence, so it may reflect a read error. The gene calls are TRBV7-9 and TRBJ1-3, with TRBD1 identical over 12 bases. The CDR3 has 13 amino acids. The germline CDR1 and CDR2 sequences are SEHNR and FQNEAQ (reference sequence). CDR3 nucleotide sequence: TGTGCCAGCAGACCCGGGACAGGGGGCCTAGGTGATTTT. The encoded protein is CASRPGTGGLGDF.

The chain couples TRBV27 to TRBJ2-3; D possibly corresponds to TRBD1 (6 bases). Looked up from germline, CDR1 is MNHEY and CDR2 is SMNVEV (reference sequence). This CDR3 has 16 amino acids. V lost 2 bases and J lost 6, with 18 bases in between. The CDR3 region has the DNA TGTGCCAGCAGTTTACTCCCAGGGGCCCCCAGGGATACGCAGTATTTT. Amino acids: CASSLLPGAPRDTQYF.

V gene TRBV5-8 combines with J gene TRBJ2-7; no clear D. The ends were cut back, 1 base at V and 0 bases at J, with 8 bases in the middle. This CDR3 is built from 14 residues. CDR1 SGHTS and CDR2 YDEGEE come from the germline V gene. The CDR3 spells CASSLWTSSYEQYF. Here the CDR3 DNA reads TGTGCCAGCAGCTTGTGGACGAGCTCCTACGAGCAGTACTTC. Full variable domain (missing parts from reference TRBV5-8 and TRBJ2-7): EAGVTQSPTHLIKTRGQQATLRCSPISGHTSVYWYQQALGLGLQFLLWYDEGEERNRGNFPPRFSGRQFPNYSSELNVNALELEDSALYLCASSLWTSSYEQYFGPGTRLTVT.

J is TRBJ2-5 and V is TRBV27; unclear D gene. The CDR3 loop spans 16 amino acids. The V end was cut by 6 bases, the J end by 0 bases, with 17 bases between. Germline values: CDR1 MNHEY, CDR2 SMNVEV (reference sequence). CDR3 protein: CASSPDGSFYQETQYF. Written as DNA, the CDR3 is TGTGCCAGCAGCCCCGACGGATCCTTCTACCAAGAGACCCAGTACTTC.

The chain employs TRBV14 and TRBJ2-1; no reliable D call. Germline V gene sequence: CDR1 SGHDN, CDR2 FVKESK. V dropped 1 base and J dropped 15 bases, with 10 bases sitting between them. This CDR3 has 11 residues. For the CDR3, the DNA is TGTGCCAGCAGCCAAGGCGGCCCCGCGTTCTTC. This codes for CASSQGGPAFF.

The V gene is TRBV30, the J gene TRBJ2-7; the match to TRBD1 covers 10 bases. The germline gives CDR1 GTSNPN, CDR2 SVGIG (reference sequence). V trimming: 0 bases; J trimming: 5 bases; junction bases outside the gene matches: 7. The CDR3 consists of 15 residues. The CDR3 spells CAWSVDGTGAHEQYF. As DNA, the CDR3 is TGTGCCTGGAGTGTGGATGGGACAGGGGCCCACGAGCAGTACTTC.

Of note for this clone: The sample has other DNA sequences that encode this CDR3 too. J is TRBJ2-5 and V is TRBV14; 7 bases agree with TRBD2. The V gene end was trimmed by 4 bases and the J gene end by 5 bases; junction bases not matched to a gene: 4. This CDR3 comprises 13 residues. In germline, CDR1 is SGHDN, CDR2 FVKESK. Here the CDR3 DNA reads TGTGCCAGCAGCCTCCTCGGGGGGGAGACCCAGTACTTC. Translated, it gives CASSLLGGETQYF.

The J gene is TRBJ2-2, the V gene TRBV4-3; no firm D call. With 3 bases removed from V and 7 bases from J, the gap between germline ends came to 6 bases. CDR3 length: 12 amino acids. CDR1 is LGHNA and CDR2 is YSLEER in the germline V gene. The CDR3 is CASSHLSGELFF. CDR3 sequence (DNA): TGCGCCAGCAGCCACCTTAGCGGGGAGCTGTTTTTT.

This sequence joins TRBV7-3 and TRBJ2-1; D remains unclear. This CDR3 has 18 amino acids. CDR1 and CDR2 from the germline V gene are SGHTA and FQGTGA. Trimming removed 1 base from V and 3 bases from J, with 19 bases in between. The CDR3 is CASSLNIGYPPIYNEQFF. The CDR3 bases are TGTGCCAGCAGCTTAAACATTGGCTATCCACCGATCTACAATGAGCAGTTCTTC. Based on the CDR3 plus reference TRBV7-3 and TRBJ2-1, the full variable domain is GAGVSQTPSNKVTEKGKYVELRCDPISGHTALYWYRQSLGQGPEFLIYFQGTGAADDSGLPNDRFFAVRPEGSVSTLKIQRTERGDSAVYLCASSLNIGYPPIYNEQFFGPGTRLTVL.

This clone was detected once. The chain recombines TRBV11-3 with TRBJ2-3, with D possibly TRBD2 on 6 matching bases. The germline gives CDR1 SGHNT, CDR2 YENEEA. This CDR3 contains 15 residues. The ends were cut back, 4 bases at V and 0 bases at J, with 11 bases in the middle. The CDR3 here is CASSSLAESTDTQYF. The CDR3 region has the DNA TGTGCCAGCAGCTCCTTAGCGGAGAGCACAGATACGCAGTATTTT.

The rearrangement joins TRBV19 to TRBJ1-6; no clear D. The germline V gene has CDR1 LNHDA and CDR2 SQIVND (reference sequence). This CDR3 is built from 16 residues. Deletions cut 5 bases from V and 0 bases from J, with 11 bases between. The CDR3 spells CASSSYPSSYNSPLHF. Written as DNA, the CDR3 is TGTGCCAGTAGTTCTTATCCGAGCTCCTATAATTCACCCCTCCACTTT.